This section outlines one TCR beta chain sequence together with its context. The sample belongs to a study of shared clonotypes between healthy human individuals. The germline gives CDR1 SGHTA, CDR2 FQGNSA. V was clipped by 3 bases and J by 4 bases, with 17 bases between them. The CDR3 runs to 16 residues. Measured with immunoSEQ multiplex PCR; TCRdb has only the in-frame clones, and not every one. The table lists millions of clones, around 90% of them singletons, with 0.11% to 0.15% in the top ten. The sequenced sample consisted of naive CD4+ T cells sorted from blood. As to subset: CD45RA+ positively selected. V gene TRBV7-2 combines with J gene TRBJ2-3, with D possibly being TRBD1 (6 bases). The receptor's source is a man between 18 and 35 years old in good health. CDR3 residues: CASSFSYRAVADTQYF. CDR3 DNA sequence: TGTGCCAGCAGCTTTAGTTACAGGGCGGTCGCAGATACGCAGTATTTT.